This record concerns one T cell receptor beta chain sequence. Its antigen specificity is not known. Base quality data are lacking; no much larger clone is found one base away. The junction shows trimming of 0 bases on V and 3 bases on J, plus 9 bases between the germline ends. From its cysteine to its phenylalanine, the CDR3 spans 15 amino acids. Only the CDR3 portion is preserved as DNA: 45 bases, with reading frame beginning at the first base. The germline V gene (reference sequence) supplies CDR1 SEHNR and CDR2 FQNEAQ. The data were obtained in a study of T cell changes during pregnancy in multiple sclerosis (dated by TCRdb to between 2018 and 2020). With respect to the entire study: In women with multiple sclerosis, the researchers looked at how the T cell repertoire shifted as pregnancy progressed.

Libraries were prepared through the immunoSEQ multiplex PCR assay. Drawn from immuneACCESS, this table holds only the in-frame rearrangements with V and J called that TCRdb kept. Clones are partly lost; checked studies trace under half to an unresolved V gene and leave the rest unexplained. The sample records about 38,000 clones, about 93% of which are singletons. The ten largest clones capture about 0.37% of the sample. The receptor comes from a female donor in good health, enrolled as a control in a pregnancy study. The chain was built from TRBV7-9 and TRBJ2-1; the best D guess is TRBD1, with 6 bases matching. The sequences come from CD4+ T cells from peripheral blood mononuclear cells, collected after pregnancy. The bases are TGTGCCAGCAGCTTAGCACAGGGAGTCTACAATGAGCAGTTCTTC. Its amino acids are CASSLAQGVYNEQFF.